This T cell receptor (beta chain) is from a study of blood T cell repertoires in COVID-19. The method was immunoSEQ multiplex PCR; TCRdb's version includes in-frame clones alone and lacks a portion of them. The sample lists some 100,000 clones, around 93% seen once, with 15% to 20% in the top ten. Germline CDR1 SGHTS, CDR2 YDEGEE. There are 14 residues in the CDR3. V lost 2 bases and J 4 bases, leaving 10 bases between the germline ends. This rearrangement joins TRBV5-8 to TRBJ1-3; D is possibly TRBD1 (5 bases). This sequence was found in a man aged 50 or older with acute or convalescent COVID-19. Sequencing used peripheral blood. CDR3 in DNA: TGTGCCAGCAGCTTAGGAGGGGACGGAAACACCATATATTTT. This sequence encodes CASSLGGDGNTIYF.